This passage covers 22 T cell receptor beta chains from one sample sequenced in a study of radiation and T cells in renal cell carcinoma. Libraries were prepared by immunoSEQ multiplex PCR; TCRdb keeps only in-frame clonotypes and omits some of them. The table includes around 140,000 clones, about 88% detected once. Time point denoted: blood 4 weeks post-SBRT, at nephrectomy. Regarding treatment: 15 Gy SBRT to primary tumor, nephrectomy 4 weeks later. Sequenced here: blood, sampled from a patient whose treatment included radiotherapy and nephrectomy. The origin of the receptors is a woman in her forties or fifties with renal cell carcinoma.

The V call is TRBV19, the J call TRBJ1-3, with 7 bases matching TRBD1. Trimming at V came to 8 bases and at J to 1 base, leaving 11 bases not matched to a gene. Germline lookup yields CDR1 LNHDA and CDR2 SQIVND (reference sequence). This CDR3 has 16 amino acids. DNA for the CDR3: TGTGCCAGTCGAATTACAGGGGTAGAGTCTGGAAACACCATATATTTT. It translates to CASRITGVESGNTIYF.

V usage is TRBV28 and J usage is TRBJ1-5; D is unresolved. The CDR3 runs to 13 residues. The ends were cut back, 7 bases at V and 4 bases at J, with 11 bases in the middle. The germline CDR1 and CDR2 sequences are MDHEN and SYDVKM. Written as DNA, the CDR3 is TGTGCCAGCACCGCAGGATGGAATCAGCCCCAGCATTTT. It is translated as CASTAGWNQPQHF.

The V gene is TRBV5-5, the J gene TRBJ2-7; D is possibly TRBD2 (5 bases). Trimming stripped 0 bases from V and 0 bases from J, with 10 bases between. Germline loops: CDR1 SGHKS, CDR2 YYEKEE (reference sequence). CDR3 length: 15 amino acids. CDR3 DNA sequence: TGTGCCAGCAGCTTGGCCCCGGGAACCTCCTACGAGCAGTACTTC. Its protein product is CASSLAPGTSYEQYF.

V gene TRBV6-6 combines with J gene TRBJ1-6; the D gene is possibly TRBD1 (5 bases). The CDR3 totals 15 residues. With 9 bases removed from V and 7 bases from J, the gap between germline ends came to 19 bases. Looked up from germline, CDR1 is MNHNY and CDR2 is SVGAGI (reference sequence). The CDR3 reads CASGLPGLRNSPLHF. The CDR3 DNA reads TGTGCCAGTGGTTTGCCAGGGCTTCGAAATTCACCCCTCCACTTT.

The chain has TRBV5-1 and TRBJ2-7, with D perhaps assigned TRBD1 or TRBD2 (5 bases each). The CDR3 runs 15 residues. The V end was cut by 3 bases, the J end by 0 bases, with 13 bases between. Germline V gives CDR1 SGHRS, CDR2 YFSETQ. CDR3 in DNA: TGCGCCAGCAGCTGGGACGGTACCAGCTCCTACGAGCAGTACTTC. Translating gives CASSWDGTSSYEQYF.

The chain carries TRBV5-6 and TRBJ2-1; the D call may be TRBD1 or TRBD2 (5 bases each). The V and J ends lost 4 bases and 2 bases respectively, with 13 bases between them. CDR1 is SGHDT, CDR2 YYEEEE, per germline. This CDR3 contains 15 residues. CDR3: CASSIPQGPYNEQFF. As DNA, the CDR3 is TGTGCCAGCAGCATTCCCCAGGGACCCTACAATGAGCAGTTCTTC.

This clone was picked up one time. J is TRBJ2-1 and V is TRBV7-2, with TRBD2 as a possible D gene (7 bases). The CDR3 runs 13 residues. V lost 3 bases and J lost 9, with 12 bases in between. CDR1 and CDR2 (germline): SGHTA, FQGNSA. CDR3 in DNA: TGTGCCAGCAGCTTGGGGAGGGGGAGTGAGCAGTTCTTC. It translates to CASSLGRGSEQFF.

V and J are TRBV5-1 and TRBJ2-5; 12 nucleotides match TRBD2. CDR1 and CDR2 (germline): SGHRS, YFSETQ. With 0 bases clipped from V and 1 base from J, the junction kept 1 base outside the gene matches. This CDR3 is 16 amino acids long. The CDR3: CASSLGTSGTQETQYF. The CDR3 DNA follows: TGCGCCAGCAGCTTGGGGACTAGCGGGACCCAAGAGACCCAGTACTTC.

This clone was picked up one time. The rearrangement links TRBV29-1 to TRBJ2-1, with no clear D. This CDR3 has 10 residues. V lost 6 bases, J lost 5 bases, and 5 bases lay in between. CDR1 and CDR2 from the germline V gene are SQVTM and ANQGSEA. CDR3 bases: TGCAGCGTGGTAGACAATGAGCAGTTCTTC. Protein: CSVVDNEQFF.

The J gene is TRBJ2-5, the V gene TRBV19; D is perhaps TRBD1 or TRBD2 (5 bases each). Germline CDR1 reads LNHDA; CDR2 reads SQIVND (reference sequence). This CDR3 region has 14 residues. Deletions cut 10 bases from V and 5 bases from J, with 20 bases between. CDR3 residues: CATKNNPGSETQYF. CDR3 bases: TGTGCCACCAAGAACAACCCAGGGAGCGAGACCCAGTACTTC.

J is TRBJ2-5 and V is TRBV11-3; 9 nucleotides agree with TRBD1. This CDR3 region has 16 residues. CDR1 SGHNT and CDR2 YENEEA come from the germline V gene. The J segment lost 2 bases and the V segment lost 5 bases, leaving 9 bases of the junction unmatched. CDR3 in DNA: TGTGCCAGCAGCCTCTCCGGGACAGGGCGTCAAGAGACCCAGTACTTC. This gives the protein CASSLSGTGRQETQYF.

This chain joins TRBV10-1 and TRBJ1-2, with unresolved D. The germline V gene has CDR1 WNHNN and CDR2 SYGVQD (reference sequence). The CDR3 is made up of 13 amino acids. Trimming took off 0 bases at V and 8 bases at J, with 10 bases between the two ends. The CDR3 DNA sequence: TGCGCCAGCAGTGAGTCAACTGCCGGCGGCTACACCTTC. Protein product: CASSESTAGGYTF.

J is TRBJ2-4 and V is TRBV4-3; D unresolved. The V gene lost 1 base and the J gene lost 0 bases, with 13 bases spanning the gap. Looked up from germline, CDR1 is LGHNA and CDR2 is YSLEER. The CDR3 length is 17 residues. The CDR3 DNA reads TGCGCCAGCAGCCAAGCCCTCCTCCCTGGAGCCAAAAACATTCAGTACTTC. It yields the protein CASSQALLPGAKNIQYF.

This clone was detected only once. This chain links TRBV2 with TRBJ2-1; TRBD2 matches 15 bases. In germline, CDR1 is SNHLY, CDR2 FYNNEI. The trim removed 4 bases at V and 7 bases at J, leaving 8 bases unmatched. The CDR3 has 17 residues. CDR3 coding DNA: TGTGCCAGCAGTGGGGGGTTGGGACTAGCGGGAGGTAATGAGCAGTTCTTC. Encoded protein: CASSGGLGLAGGNEQFF.

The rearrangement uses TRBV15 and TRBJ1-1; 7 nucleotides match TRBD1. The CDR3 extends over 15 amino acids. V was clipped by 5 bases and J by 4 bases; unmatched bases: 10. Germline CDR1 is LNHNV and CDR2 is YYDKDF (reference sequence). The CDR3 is CATSVDRVSSTEAFF. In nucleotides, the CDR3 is TGTGCCACCAGCGTAGACAGGGTTAGTAGCACTGAAGCTTTCTTT. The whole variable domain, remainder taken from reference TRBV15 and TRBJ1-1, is DAMVIQNPRYQVTQFGKPVTLSCSQTLNHNVMYWYQQKSSQAPKLLFHYYDKDFNNEADTPDNFQSRRPNTSFCFLDIRSPGLGDTAMYLCATSVDRVSSTEAFFGQGTRLTVV.

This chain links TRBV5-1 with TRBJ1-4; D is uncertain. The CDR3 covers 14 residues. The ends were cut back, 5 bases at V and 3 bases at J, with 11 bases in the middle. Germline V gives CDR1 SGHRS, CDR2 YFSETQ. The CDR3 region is CASSSDPSNEKLFF. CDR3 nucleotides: TGCGCCAGCAGTTCAGACCCTTCTAATGAAAAACTGTTTTTT.

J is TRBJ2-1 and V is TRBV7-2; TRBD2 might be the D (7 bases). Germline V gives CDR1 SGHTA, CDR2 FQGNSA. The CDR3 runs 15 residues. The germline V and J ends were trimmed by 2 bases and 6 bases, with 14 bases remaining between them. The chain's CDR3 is CASSLLAGAGNEQFF. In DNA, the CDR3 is TGTGCCAGCAGCTTATTGGCGGGGGCTGGCAATGAGCAGTTCTTC. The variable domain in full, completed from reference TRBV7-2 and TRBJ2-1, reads GAGVSQSPSNKVTEKGKDVELRCDPISGHTALYWYRQSLGQGLEFLIYFQGNSAPDKSGLPSDRFSAERTGGSVSTLTIQRTQQEDSAVYLCASSLLAGAGNEQFFGPGTRLTVL.

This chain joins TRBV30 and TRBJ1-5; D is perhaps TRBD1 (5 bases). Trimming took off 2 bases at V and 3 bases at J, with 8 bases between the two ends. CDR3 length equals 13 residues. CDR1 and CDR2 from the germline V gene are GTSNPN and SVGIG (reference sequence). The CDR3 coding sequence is TGTGCCTGGAGTAACAGGTACAATCAGCCCCAGCATTTT. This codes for CAWSNRYNQPQHF.

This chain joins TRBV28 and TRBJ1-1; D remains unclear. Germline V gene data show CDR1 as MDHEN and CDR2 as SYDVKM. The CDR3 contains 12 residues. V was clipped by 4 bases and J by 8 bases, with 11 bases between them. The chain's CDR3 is CASSSPRLEAFF. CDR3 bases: TGTGCCAGCAGTTCCCCTCGGTTGGAAGCTTTCTTT.

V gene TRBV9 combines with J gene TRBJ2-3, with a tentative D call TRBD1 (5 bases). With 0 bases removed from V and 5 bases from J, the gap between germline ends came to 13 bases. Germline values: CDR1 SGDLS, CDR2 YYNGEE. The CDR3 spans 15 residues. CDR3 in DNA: TGTGCCAGCAGCGTAGGTGTGTCTACAGGAGATACGCAGTATTTT. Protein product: CASSVGVSTGDTQYF.

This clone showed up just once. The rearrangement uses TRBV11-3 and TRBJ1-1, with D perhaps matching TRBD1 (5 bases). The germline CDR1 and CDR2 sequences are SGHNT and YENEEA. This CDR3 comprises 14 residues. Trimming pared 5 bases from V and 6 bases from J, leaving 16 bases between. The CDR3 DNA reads TGTGCCAGCAGCCTCCGTGGGGGGATCGCTGAAGCTTTCTTT. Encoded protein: CASSLRGGIAEAFF. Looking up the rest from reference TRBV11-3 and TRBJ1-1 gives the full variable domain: EAGVVQSPRYKIIEKKQPVAFWCNPISGHNTLYWYLQNLGQGPELLIRYENEEAVDDSQLPKDRFSAERLKGVDSTLKIQPAELGDSAVYLCASSLRGGIAEAFFGQGTRLTVV.

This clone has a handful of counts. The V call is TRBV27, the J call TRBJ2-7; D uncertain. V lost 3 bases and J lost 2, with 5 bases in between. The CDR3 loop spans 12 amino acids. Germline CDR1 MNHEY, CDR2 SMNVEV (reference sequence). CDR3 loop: CASSFVAYEQYF. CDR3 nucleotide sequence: TGTGCCAGCAGTTTTGTCGCCTACGAGCAGTACTTC.